This T cell receptor beta chain was identified in a study of blood T cell repertoires in COVID-19. The wider study: T cells, B-cell-depleted T cells, or PBMCs provided the cDNA or gDNA that served as material.

The data were produced by immunoSEQ multiplex PCR, yet TCRdb's version contains in-frame clones alone and is incomplete. Here the sample spans fewer than 500,000 clones, 75% to 90% being singletons. The CDR3 loop spans 15 amino acids. Germline V gene data show CDR1 as SGHRS and CDR2 as YFSETQ. V gave up 4 bases and J gave up 4 bases; unmatched junction bases: 7. The TCR was taken from a young woman with active or convalescent COVID-19. This chain joins TRBV5-1 and TRBJ1-2; 10 bases are a match to TRBD1. The sample taken for sequencing was peripheral blood. CDR3 amino acids: CASSPSTGGVYGYTF. The CDR3 DNA is TGCGCCAGCAGCCCTTCGACAGGGGGCGTCTATGGCTACACCTTC.